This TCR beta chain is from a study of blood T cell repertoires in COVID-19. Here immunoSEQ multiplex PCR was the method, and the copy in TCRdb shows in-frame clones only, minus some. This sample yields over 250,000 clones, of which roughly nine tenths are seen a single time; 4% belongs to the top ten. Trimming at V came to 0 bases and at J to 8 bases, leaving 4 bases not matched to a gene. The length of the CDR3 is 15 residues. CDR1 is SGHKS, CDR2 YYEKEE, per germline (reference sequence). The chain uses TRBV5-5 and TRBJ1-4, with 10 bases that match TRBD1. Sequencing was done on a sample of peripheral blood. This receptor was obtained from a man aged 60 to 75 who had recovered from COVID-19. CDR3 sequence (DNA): TGTGCCAGCAGCTTGGTGCGGGACAGGGGCGAAAAACTGTTTTTT. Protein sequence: CASSLVRDRGEKLFF. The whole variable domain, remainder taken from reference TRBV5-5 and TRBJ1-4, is DAGVTQSPTHLIKTRGQQVTLRCSPISGHKSVSWYQQVLGQGPQFIFQYYEKEERGRGNFPDRFSARQFPNYSSELNVNALLLGDSALYLCASSLVRDRGEKLFFGSGTQLSVL.